Sequencing of this T cell receptor (beta chain) was carried out in a study of T cell responses to AZD1222 COVID-19 vaccine. The study's findings and limits: The sample set comprised mostly white British donors with more females, and clonal diversity was possibly underestimated. After two AZD1222 doses, spike-specific TCR breadth and depth rose versus day 0.

Second-dose intervals of approximately 4 or approximately 12 weeks were pooled. The germline gives CDR1 KGHSH, CDR2 LQKENI. The V end was cut by 2 bases, the J end by 2 bases, with 9 bases between. There are 14 residues in the CDR3. This table comes from immunoSEQ multiplex PCR, and its TCRdb copy is limited to in-frame clones, with some not included. The repertoire includes about 110,000 clones, around nine tenths of them detected once, and about 15% sits in the top ten. About this clone itself: Its antigen remains unknown.

This receptor was identified in an adult who received the AZD1222 COVID-19 vaccine. The V call is TRBV18, the J call TRBJ2-5; a weak D match, TRBD2 (5 bases). The sequencing used peripheral blood, collected 28 days after the second AZD1222 dose. The DNA of the CDR3 is TGTGCCAGCTCACCATCAGCGGTACAAGAGACCCAGTACTTC. Translating gives CASSPSAVQETQYF.